This T cell receptor (beta chain) was captured by sequencing in a study of T cell responses to AZD1222 COVID-19 vaccine. Study-level findings and limits: The CD4 TCRs associated with vaccination extended across spike and predominated at 160-218 and 743-854. Baseline seropositivity occurred in only a handful of AZD1222 recipients. Most donors were white British, females outnumbered males, and clonal diversity was possibly underestimated. Recipients of two AZD1222 doses showed rising Spike-specific TCR breadth and depth.

CDR1 is MNHEY, CDR2 SMNVEV, per germline (reference sequence). V lost 10 bases to trimming and J lost 0 bases, with 19 bases between them. The CDR3 has 16 amino acids. A word on this clone: Its matching antigen is unknown.

TCRdb's table, derived via immunoSEQ multiplex PCR, lists solely in-frame clones and lacks some. The data hold roughly 93,000 clones, with 89% observed a single time. This rearrangement joins TRBV27 to TRBJ2-1; D possibly matches TRBD1 or TRBD2 (5 bases each). This TCR was recovered from an adult who received the AZD1222 COVID-19 vaccine. Source: peripheral blood, taken 28 days after the second AZD1222 dose. The CDR3 sequence: CATKIGALISYNEQFF. CDR3 sequence (DNA): TGTGCCACCAAAATCGGGGCCCTCATCTCCTACAATGAGCAGTTCTTC.